Below, 19 T cell receptor beta chains from the same sample are listed, as sequenced in a study of blood T cell repertoires in COVID-19. The table came from immunoSEQ multiplex PCR; TCRdb's copy has only in-frame clones and leaves some out. The data contain around 290,000 clones, roughly 86% of them singletons. The sequenced sample was peripheral blood. These receptors came from a woman aged 45-60 years who had recovered from COVID-19.

The J gene is TRBJ1-2, the V gene TRBV4-1, with TRBD1 matching over 7 bases. With V trimmed by 6 bases and J by 4 bases, 8 bases remained unmatched. Germline V gene sequence: CDR1 MGHRA, CDR2 YSYEKL. The CDR3 contains 14 residues. This chain's CDR3 is CASRSQGSAYGYTF. The CDR3 region has the DNA TGCGCCAGCAGGTCACAGGGGTCTGCCTATGGCTACACCTTC.

This sequence joins TRBV5-4 and TRBJ2-7; 9 nucleotides agree with TRBD1. This CDR3 spans 15 amino acids. The junction had 4 bases not matched to a gene; V was cut back by 0 bases and J by 3 bases. Germline loops: CDR1 SGHNT, CDR2 YYREEE (reference sequence). The CDR3 bases are TGTGCCAGCAGCTTGGAAGTGACAGGGGGCTACGAGCAGTACTTC. Translated, it gives CASSLEVTGGYEQYF. The full variable domain, with the rest looked up from reference TRBV5-4 and TRBJ2-7, is ETGVTQSPTHLIKTRGQQVTLRCSSQSGHNTVSWYQQALGQGPQFIFQYYREEENGRGNFPPRFSGLQFPNYSSELNVNALELDDSALYLCASSLEVTGGYEQYFGPGTRLTVT.

The chain combines TRBV6-6 with TRBJ1-5, with D perhaps TRBD1 (5 bases). Trimming took 5 bases from V and 3 from J, leaving 17 bases between them. In germline, CDR1 is MNHNY, CDR2 SVGAGI (reference sequence). The CDR3 loop spans 16 amino acids. DNA for the CDR3: TGTGCCAGCAGTCAAACCAAGGGGACTCTCAATCAGCCCCAGCATTTT. Its protein product is CASSQTKGTLNQPQHF.

The chain links TRBV19 to TRBJ2-2; 7 positions match TRBD1. Germline values: CDR1 LNHDA, CDR2 SQIVND (reference sequence). The CDR3 covers 17 residues. V lost 0 bases to trimming and J lost 4 bases; unmatched junction nucleotides: 8. The CDR3 DNA is TGTGCCAGTAGTATAGATCCAGGGGCAGGGGGCACCGGGGAGCTGTTTTTT. This translates into CASSIDPGAGGTGELFF.

In nucleotides, the CDR3 is TGTGCCAGCAGCTACAGGGGACAGCCCCAGCATTTT. It yields the protein CASSYRGQPQHF. The chain links TRBV7-2 to TRBJ1-5; TRBD1 agrees at 7 bases. J was trimmed by 7 bases and V by 4 bases; bases with no gene match: 1. The CDR3 length is 12 residues. Looked up from germline, CDR1 is SGHTA and CDR2 is FQGNSA.

The chain has TRBV11-2 and TRBJ2-1, with 13 positions matching TRBD2. The germline gives CDR1 SGHAT, CDR2 FQNNGV. V shed 5 bases and J 6 bases; nucleotides not matched to a gene: 4. The CDR3 covers 15 residues. The CDR3, as DNA: TGTGCCAGCAGCCCGAGACTAGCGGGGGGCAATGAGCAGTTCTTC. It translates to CASSPRLAGGNEQFF. Full variable domain (remainder filled in from reference TRBV11-2 and TRBJ2-1): EAGVAQSPRYKIIEKRQSVAFWCNPISGHATLYWYQQILGQGPKLLIQFQNNGVVDDSQLPKDRFSAERLKGVDSTLKIQPAKLEDSAVYLCASSPRLAGGNEQFFGPGTRLTVL.

The count of this clone is one. The chain carries TRBV28 and TRBJ1-1, with D possibly matching TRBD1 (5 bases). Germline-derived CDR1 and CDR2 are MDHEN and SYDVKM. V was clipped by 5 bases and J by 5 bases, with 21 bases between them. CDR3 length: 16 residues. For the CDR3, the DNA is TGTGCCAGCAGTATCGGGCTTGGGGCGGGAGGAACTGAAGCTTTCTTT. This codes for CASSIGLGAGGTEAFF.

The chain employs TRBV10-3 and TRBJ1-1; tentatively, D is TRBD1 (6 bases). The length of the CDR3 is 17 residues. V lost 4 bases, J lost 4 bases, and 22 bases lay in between. Germline V gene lookup returns CDR1 ENHRY and CDR2 SYGVKD. The CDR3 nucleotides read TGTGCCATCAGTGGGATGAGGGACACCGGTCGGGGCACTGAAGCTTTCTTT. Translating gives CAISGMRDTGRGTEAFF.

V usage is TRBV11-2 and J usage is TRBJ2-1, with 8 bases aligning to TRBD2. Losses at the gene ends were 4 bases for V and 16 bases for J; bases not matched to a gene: 21. In germline, CDR1 is SGHAT, CDR2 FQNNGV. The CDR3 covers 16 residues. This CDR3 is CASSSRRELTSGTEFF. The CDR3 coding sequence is TGTGCCAGCAGCTCCCGAAGGGAACTAACTAGCGGAACAGAATTCTTC.

To note about this clone: Relative to the germline gene, one junction end is altered; a read error may explain this. V and J are TRBV19 and TRBJ1-5; 7 positions agree with TRBD1. Germline V gene data show CDR1 as LNHDA and CDR2 as SQIVND (reference sequence). The CDR3 has 18 residues. CDR3 loop: CASSLERQGQRSNQPQHF. For the CDR3, the DNA is TGTGCCAGTAGTCTAGAACGACAGGGACAGCGAAGCAATCAGCCCCAGCATTTT.

This chain links TRBV15 with TRBJ1-1; D not resolved. From germline, CDR1 is LNHNV and CDR2 YYDKDF (reference sequence). This CDR3 is 14 amino acids long. Trimming removed 1 base from V and 5 bases from J, with 11 bases in between. This chain's CDR3 is CATSRASGWTEAFF. As DNA, the CDR3 is TGTGCCACCAGCAGAGCTTCGGGGTGGACTGAAGCTTTCTTT.

This clone was counted a few times. The V and J genes are TRBV30 and TRBJ1-1, with D possibly TRBD1 on 6 matching bases. V was trimmed by 2 bases and J by 7 bases, leaving 17 bases between them. The germline CDR1 and CDR2 sequences are GTSNPN and SVGIG (reference sequence). CDR3 size: 14 residues. The CDR3 DNA follows: TGTGCCTGGAGTAGGGGTTTAATGGACAGTGAAGCTTTCTTT. Its protein is CAWSRGLMDSEAFF.

The gene calls are TRBV27 and TRBJ2-7, with D hard to call. Germline V CDR1 and CDR2: MNHEY, SMNVEV (reference sequence). Between the trimmed V and J ends, which lost 2 bases and 2 bases, there was a span of 13 bases. The CDR3 covers 15 residues. The CDR3 sequence is CASSLVGRLPYEQYF. CDR3 coding DNA: TGTGCCAGCAGTTTAGTCGGCAGACTTCCCTACGAGCAGTACTTC.

This chain links TRBV6-6 with TRBJ2-7; tentatively, D is TRBD1 (6 bases). The V gene lost 6 bases and the J gene lost 7 bases, with 16 bases spanning the gap. Germline-derived CDR1 and CDR2 are MNHNY and SVGAGI (reference sequence). CDR3 length: 13 amino acids. CDR3 residues: CASRQGGTLEQYF. Here the CDR3 DNA reads TGTGCCAGCAGACAGGGTGGTACGTTGGAGCAGTACTTC.

This clone was seen more than once but under ten times. The chain is built from TRBV28 and TRBJ2-1; 7 nucleotides agree with TRBD2. This CDR3 has 16 residues. The ends lost 3 bases at V and 0 bases at J; junction bases unmatched: 5. Germline CDR1 reads MDHEN; CDR2 reads SYDVKM. The CDR3 loop is CASSFTSVYSYNEQFF. The CDR3 region has the DNA TGTGCCAGCAGTTTCACTAGCGTTTACTCCTACAATGAGCAGTTCTTC.

V gene TRBV30 combines with J gene TRBJ2-6; D is perhaps TRBD1 (5 bases). Germline V gene sequence: CDR1 GTSNPN, CDR2 SVGIG (reference sequence). This CDR3 has 18 residues. V lost 3 bases to trimming and J lost 0 bases, with 18 bases between them. The CDR3 loop is CAWRIIGQGRSGANVLTF. CDR3 nucleotides: TGTGCCTGGAGAATCATCGGCCAGGGCCGCTCTGGGGCCAACGTCCTGACTTTC.

This sequence joins TRBV7-9 and TRBJ2-7, with 10 bases fitting TRBD1. This CDR3 contains 16 residues. CDR1 SEHNR and CDR2 FQNEAQ come from the germline V gene (reference sequence). Trimming cost V 5 bases and J 6 bases; bases outside gene matches: 13. The CDR3 loop reads CASSPRWGTGDPEQYF. DNA of the CDR3: TGTGCCAGCAGCCCGAGGTGGGGGACAGGGGATCCCGAGCAGTACTTC.

The chain couples TRBV2 to TRBJ2-1; 9 bases line up with TRBD2. CDR1 is SNHLY and CDR2 is FYNNEI in the germline V gene. The CDR3 extends over 15 amino acids. V shed 6 bases, J shed 6 bases, and the junction held 9 bases outside the gene matches. Here the CDR3 reads CASSATSGGPNEQFF. Written as DNA, the CDR3 is TGTGCCAGCAGCGCGACTAGCGGAGGCCCCAATGAGCAGTTCTTC.

This chain uses TRBV4-2 with TRBJ2-3; 9 positions match TRBD1. The germline V gene encodes CDR1 LGHNA and CDR2 YNFKEQ. This CDR3 has 17 amino acids. The V segment lost 1 base and the J segment 0 bases; nucleotides outside the gene matches: 5. The chain's CDR3 is CASSQGPQGASTDTQYF. CDR3 DNA: TGTGCCAGCAGCCAAGGACCACAGGGGGCGAGCACAGATACGCAGTATTTT.